The following is a TCR beta chain sequence with its context. The sample belongs to a study of blood T cell repertoires in COVID-19. Germline lookup yields CDR1 MNHEY and CDR2 SVGEGT. The V end lost 5 bases, the J end lost 7 bases, and 12 bases lay between the germline ends. The length of the CDR3 is 13 residues. Assay: immunoSEQ multiplex PCR; the TCRdb copy retains only in-frame clones and omits some. The sample records tens of thousands of clones, around four fifths being singletons. This TCR came from a human donor in a cohort sampled during active COVID-19. The chain joins TRBV6-2 or TRBV6-3 to TRBJ1-5; D remains ambiguous. The sample was peripheral blood. CDR3 nucleotide sequence: TGTGCCAGCAGTAAAGAGGGTCGGCAGCCCCAGCATTTT. Amino acid sequence: CASSKEGRQPQHF.